The rows below give T cell receptor beta chains drawn from one sample of a study of blood T cell repertoires in COVID-19. Using immunoSEQ multiplex PCR, the repertoire was profiled, and TCRdb retains in-frame clones only, with some absent. Here the sample spans around 100,000 clones, 84% being singletons. The sequenced material came from peripheral blood. The receptors stem from a human donor in a cohort sampled during active COVID-19. Each CDR3 is given with its conserved first and last residue. Each record gives: J gene, V gene, D gene, CDR3 length, clone size, CDR3 DNA, CDR3 protein. A D gene is named only where the DNA matches it firmly. Expanded clones are given a class, and other clones once, few, many or no size at all.

J: TRBJ2-1; V: TRBV5-5; D: TRBD2; length: 16; size: NA; DNA: TGTGCCAGCCAAAGTCTTAAGGCCGCCCGGGGGGATGAGCAGTTCTTC; CDR3: CASQSLKAARGDEQFF
J: TRBJ2-2; V: TRBV19; D: NA; length: 13; size: NA; DNA: TGTGCCAGTAGTACTGACAGGACCGGGGAGCTGTTTTTT; CDR3: CASSTDRTGELFF
J: TRBJ2-2; V: TRBV12-3/TRBV12-4; D: NA; length: 13; size: once; DNA: TGTGCCAGCACCCTTGGGGGGACCGGGGAGCTGTTTTTT; CDR3: CASTLGGTGELFF
J: TRBJ1-1; V: TRBV10-2; D: NA; length: 12; size: NA; DNA: TGCGCCAGCAGGCAGATGAACACTGAAGCTTTCTTT; CDR3: CASRQMNTEAFF
J: TRBJ1-2; V: TRBV7-9; D: TRBD1; length: 13; size: NA; DNA: TGTGCCAGCAGCGATGGGACAGTAGGTGGCTACACCTTC; CDR3: CASSDGTVGGYTF
J: TRBJ1-1; V: TRBV18; D: TRBD1; length: 12; size: NA; DNA: TGTGCCAGCTCACCCGGGACAGGGGAAGCTTTCTTT; CDR3: CASSPGTGEAFF
J: TRBJ2-1; V: TRBV5-4; D: TRBD2; length: 16; size: NA; DNA: TGTGCCAGCAGCCCGGTGGGGACTAGCGGGACCAATGAGCAGTTCTTC; CDR3: CASSPVGTSGTNEQFF
J: TRBJ1-5; V: TRBV19; D: TRBD1; length: 14; size: NA; DNA: TGTGCCAGTGTCAGGACAGGGGGCGATCAGCCCCAGCATTTT; CDR3: CASVRTGGDQPQHF
J: TRBJ1-1; V: TRBV19; D: TRBD1; length: 18; size: NA; DNA: TGTGCCAGTAGTGTGGTCCTATCGGCAGGGGGCCGATCCGATGAAGCTTTCTTT; CDR3: CASSVVLSAGGRSDEAFF
J: TRBJ2-1; V: TRBV4-3; D: NA; length: 12; size: once; DNA: TGCGCCAGCAGCCAAGGGAGGAGGGAGCAGTTCTTC; CDR3: CASSQGRREQFF
J: TRBJ2-7; V: TRBV6-5; D: TRBD1; length: 15; size: NA; DNA: TGTGCCAGCAGTTACTCGGGACAGGGGCAATACGAGCAGTACTTC; CDR3: CASSYSGQGQYEQYF
J: TRBJ2-5; V: TRBV4-1; D: NA; length: 19; size: NA; DNA: TGCGCCAGCAGCCAAGGGGGTGGCAGTGGTGGCGGGCGGGAAGAGACCCAGTACTTC; CDR3: CASSQGGGSGGGREETQYF
J: TRBJ2-3; V: TRBV10-3; D: TRBD2; length: 15; size: NA; DNA: TGTGCCATCGGAAGCGGGGGGTCTAGCACAGATACGCAGTATTTT; CDR3: CAIGSGGSSTDTQYF
J: TRBJ2-7; V: TRBV3-1/TRBV3-2; D: TRBD2; length: 20; size: NA; DNA: TGTGCCAGCAGCCAAGGCAGGCCGGGACTAGCGGGGTTCCTTACCTACGAGCAGTACTTC; CDR3: CASSQGRPGLAGFLTYEQYF
J: TRBJ1-1; V: TRBV6-6; D: NA; length: 11; size: NA; DNA: TGTGCCAGCAGTTACGGGGCCCAAGCTTTCTTT; CDR3: CASSYGAQAFF
J: TRBJ1-3; V: TRBV27; D: TRBD1; length: 20; size: NA; DNA: TGTGCCAGCAGTTTGGGACCACAGGGGCGTACCGAAAACTCTGGAAACACCATATATTTT; CDR3: CASSLGPQGRTENSGNTIYF
J: TRBJ2-5; V: TRBV5-1; D: TRBD2; length: 18; size: NA; DNA: TGCGCCAGCAGCTTGGCATCTAGCGGGGGGCCTACTCAAGAGACCCAGTACTTC; CDR3: CASSLASSGGPTQETQYF
J: TRBJ2-4; V: TRBV5-1; D: NA; length: 16; size: NA; DNA: TGCGCCAGCAGCTCTAACCCCGGGGTAGCCAAAAACATTCAGTACTTC; CDR3: CASSSNPGVAKNIQYF
J: TRBJ1-1; V: TRBV19; D: TRBD1; length: 12; size: NA; DNA: TGTGCCAGTACTTTCCTACAGGGGGAAGCTTTCTTT; CDR3: CASTFLQGEAFF
J: TRBJ1-4; V: TRBV27; D: TRBD1; length: 14; size: NA; DNA: TGTGCCAGCAGAAGGACAGGGGGCTTTGAAAAACTGTTTTTT; CDR3: CASRRTGGFEKLFF
J: TRBJ2-7; V: TRBV6-5; D: TRBD1; length: 13; size: NA; DNA: TGTGCCGGCCGGACAGGGGGCTCTTATGAGCAGTACTTC; CDR3: CAGRTGGSYEQYF